Only a few counts were recorded for the clone carrying this T cell receptor (beta chain). Its specificity is unknown. The data were obtained in a study of cytomegalovirus exposure and HLA in healthy donors. Study summary: The same platform was used for the roughly 120 validation repertoires as for the approximately 670 first-cohort repertoires, as reported in a later analysis.

Overall study results and limits: Accounts indicate the classifier identified cytomegalovirus status with strong specificity and sensitivity. Most TCR sequences proved rare, with some public TCRs found in many donors.

Only in-frame clones appear in the TCRdb table, and some are missing; sequencing was by immunoSEQ multiplex PCR. The sample includes about 98,000 clones, about 88% of them seen just once. J gave up 6 bases and V 5 bases, and 5 bases lay outside the gene matches. The germline V gene encodes CDR1 MDHEN and CDR2 SYDVKM. CDR3 length: 15 residues. The V gene is TRBV28, the J gene TRBJ2-2, with 11 bases that match TRBD1. Sequencing input: PBMCs. The clonotype was recovered from a man aged 18 to 35 in good health and CMV-seropositive. This CDR3 is CASSLGTGGPGELFF. The DNA for the CDR3 is TGTGCCAGCAGTCTAGGGACAGGGGGTCCCGGGGAGCTGTTTTTT. The full variable domain, in which reference TRBV28 and TRBJ2-2 provide the parts outside the CDR3, is DVKVTQSSRYLVKRTGEKVFLECVQDMDHENMFWYRQDPGLGLRLIYFSYDVKMKEKGDIPEGYSVSREKKERFSLILESASTNQTSMYLCASSLGTGGPGELFFGEGSRLTVL.